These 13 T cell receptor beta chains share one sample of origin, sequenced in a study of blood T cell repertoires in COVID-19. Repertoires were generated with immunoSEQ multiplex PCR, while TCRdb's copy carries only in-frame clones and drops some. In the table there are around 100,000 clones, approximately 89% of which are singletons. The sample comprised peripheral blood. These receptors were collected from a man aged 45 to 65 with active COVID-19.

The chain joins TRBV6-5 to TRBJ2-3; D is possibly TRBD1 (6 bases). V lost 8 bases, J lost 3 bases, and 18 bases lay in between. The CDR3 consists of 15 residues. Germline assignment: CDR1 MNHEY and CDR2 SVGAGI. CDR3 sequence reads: CASRLRGLRTDTQYF. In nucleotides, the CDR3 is TGTGCCAGCCGACTCAGGGGATTAAGGACAGATACGCAGTATTTT.

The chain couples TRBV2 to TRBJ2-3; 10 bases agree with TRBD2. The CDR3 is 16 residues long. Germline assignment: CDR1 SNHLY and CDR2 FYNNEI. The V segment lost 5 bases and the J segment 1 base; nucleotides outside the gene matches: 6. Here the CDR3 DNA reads TGTGCCAGCAGTCAACGGCTAGCGGGGGGCACAGATACGCAGTATTTT. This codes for CASSQRLAGGTDTQYF.

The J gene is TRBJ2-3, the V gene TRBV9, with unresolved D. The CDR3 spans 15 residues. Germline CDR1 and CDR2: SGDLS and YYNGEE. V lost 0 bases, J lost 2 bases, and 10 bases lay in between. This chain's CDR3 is CASSVAGSVTDTQYF. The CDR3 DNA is TGTGCCAGCAGCGTAGCTGGCAGCGTCACAGATACGCAGTATTTT.

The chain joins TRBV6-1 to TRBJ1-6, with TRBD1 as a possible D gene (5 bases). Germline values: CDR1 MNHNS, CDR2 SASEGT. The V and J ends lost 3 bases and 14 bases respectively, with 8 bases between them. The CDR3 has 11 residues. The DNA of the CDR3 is TGTGCCAGCAGTGACGGCAGGGCCCTCCACTTT. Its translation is CASSDGRALHF.

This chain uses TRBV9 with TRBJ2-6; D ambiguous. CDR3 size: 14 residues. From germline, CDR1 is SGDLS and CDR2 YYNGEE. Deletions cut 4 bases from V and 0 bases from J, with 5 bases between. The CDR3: CASSPNSGANVLTF. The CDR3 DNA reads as TGTGCCAGCAGCCCTAACTCTGGGGCCAACGTCCTGACTTTC.

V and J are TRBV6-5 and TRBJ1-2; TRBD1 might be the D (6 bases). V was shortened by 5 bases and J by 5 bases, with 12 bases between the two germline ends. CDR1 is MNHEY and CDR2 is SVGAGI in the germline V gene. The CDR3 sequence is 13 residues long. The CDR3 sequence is CASSPDRRYGYTF. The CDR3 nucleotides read TGTGCCAGCAGTCCCGACAGGCGTTATGGCTACACCTTC.

The CDR3 bases are TGTGCCAGCTCCCGTAGCACAGGGAACACTGAAGCTTTCTTT. Translated: CASSRSTGNTEAFF. This chain joins TRBV18 and TRBJ1-1; TRBD1 might be the D (5 bases). Germline V gene data show CDR1 as KGHSH and CDR2 as LQKENI. The CDR3 is made up of 14 amino acids. V dropped 6 bases and J dropped 1 base, with 12 bases sitting between them. The full variable domain, rest sourced from reference TRBV18 and TRBJ1-1, is NAGVMQNPRHLVRRRGQEARLRCSPMKGHSHVYWYRQLPEEGLKFMVYLQKENIIDESGMPKERFSAEFPKEGPSILRIQQVVRGDSAAYFCASSRSTGNTEAFFGQGTRLTVV.

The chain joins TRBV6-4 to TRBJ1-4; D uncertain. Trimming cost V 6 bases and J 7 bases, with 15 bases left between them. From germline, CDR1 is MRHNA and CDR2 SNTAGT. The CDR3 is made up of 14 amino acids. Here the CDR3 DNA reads TGTGCCAGCAGACTTCGGCGGGGAGGTGAAAAACTGTTTTTT. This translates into CASRLRRGGEKLFF.

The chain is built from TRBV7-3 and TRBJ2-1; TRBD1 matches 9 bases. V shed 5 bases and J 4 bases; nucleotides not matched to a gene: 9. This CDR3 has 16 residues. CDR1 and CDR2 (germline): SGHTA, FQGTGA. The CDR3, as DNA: TGTGCCAGCAGCCCCTCCGGGACAGGGCATTACAATGAGCAGTTCTTC. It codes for CASSPSGTGHYNEQFF.

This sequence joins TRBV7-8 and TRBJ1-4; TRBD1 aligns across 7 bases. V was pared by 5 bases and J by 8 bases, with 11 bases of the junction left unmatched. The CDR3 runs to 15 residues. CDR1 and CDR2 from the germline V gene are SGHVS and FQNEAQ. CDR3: CASSPSRQGGEKLFF. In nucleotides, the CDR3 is TGTGCCAGCAGCCCGAGCCGACAGGGTGGGGAAAAACTGTTTTTT.

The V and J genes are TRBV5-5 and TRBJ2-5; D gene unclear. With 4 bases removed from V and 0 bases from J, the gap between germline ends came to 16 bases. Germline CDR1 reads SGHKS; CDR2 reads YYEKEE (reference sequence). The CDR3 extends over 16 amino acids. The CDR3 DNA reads TGTGCCAGCAGCCAAAGCGATGCCGTCAACCAAGAGACCCAGTACTTC. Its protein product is CASSQSDAVNQETQYF.

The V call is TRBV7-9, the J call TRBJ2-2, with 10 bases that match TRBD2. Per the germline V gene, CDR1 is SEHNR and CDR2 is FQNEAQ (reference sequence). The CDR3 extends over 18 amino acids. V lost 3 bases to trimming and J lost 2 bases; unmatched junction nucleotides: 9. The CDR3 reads CASSLGGLAASNTGELFF. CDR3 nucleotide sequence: TGTGCCAGCAGCTTGGGTGGACTAGCGGCCTCCAACACCGGGGAGCTGTTTTTT.

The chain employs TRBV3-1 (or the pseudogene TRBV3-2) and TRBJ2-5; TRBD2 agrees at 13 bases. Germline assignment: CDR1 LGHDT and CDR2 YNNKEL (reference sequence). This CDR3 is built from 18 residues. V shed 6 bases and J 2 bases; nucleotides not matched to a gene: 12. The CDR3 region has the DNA TGTGCCAGCAGTGAAAGCAAGAGACTAGCGGGGGGACAAGAGACCCAGTACTTC. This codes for CASSESKRLAGGQETQYF.